The entry below describes one T cell receptor (beta chain). These data are taken from a study of blood T cell repertoires in COVID-19. Overall study: Sites in the United States, Italy and Spain provided acute and convalescent COVID-19 samples. In each case, the material was cDNA or gDNA derived from T cells, B-cell-depleted T cells, or PBMCs.

This CDR3 region has 12 residues. Germline loops: CDR1 SNHLY, CDR2 FYNNEI. Between the trimmed V and J ends, which lost 10 bases and 7 bases, there was a span of 14 bases. Per the original data handling: Scientists estimated how many nucleated cells there were by amplifying reference gene primers. Clones were read by immunoSEQ multiplex PCR, and TCRdb kept only the in-frame ones, dropping some. V and J calls and clone size are copied from that table; D and trimming were computed from the DNA. The sample consists of under 150,000 clones, 80% of them appearing once. Sequencing was done on a sample of peripheral blood. The receptor's source is a man aged 55 to 70 with active or convalescent COVID-19. The rearrangement joins TRBV2 to TRBJ1-3; perhaps TRBD1 as D (5 bases). The CDR3 DNA reads TGTGCCACAGGTGGGGGGTGGAACACCATATATTTT. Amino acids: CATGGGWNTIYF.